Only one count was recorded for the clone carrying this T cell receptor beta chain. The antigen is undetermined. Measured with immunoSEQ multiplex PCR; TCRdb has only the in-frame clones, and not every one. The repertoire has 100,000 to 150,000 clones, about 90% of them found once; the top ten carry about 4%. Trimming shortened V by 4 bases and J by 0 bases, and 15 bases separated the two germline ends. The CDR3 is made up of 17 amino acids. From germline, CDR1 is SGHTA and CDR2 FQGNSA. The data belong to a study of T cell responses to AZD1222 COVID-19 vaccine. Study-wide points: Recipients of AZD1222 seropositive at baseline numbered only 6 or 7. Reports say nearly half of spike-specific TCRs go after unmutated variant regions.

This TCR came from an adult in good health. The sequencing used peripheral blood, collected on day 0 of MenACWY control vaccination. The chain employs TRBV7-2 and TRBJ2-2; D is perhaps TRBD1 (6 bases). As DNA, the CDR3 is TGTGCCAGCAGCTGGGATACAGGGTCCTCGAACACCGGGGAGCTGTTTTTT. Amino acid sequence: CASSWDTGSSNTGELFF. Complete variable domain (other parts from reference TRBV7-2 and TRBJ2-2): GAGVSQSPSNKVTEKGKDVELRCDPISGHTALYWYRQSLGQGLEFLIYFQGNSAPDKSGLPSDRFSAERTGGSVSTLTIQRTQQEDSAVYLCASSWDTGSSNTGELFFGEGSRLTVL.